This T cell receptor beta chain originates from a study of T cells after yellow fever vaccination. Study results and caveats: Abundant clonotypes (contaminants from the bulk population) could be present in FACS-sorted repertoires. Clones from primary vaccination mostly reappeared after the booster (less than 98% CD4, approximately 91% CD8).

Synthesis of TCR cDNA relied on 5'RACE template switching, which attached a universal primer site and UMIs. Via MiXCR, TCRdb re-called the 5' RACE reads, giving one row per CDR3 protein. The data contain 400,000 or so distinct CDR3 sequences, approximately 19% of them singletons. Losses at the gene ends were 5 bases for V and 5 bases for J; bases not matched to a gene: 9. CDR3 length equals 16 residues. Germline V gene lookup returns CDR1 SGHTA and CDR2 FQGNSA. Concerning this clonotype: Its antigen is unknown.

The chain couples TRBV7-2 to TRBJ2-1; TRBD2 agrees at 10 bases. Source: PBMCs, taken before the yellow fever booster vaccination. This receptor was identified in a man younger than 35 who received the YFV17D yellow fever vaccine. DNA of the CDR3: TGTGCCAGCAGCATCCCAGCGGGGGGGCCGGACAATGAGCAGTTCTTC. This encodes CASSIPAGGPDNEQFF.